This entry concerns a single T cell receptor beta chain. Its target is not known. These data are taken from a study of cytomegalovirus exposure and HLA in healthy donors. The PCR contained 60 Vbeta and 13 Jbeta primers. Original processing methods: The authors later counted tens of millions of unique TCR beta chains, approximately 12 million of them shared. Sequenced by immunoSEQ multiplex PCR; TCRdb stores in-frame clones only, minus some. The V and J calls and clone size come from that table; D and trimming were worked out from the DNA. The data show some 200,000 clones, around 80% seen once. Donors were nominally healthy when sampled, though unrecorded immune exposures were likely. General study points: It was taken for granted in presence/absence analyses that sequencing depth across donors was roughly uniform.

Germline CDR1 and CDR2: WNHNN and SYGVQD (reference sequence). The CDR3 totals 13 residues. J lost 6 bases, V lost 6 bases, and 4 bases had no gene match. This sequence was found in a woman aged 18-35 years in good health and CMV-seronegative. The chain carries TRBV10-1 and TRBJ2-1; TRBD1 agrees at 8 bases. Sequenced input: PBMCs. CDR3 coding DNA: TGCGCCAGCAGCGGACAGGGAGGCAATGAGCAGTTCTTC. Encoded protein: CASSGQGGNEQFF.